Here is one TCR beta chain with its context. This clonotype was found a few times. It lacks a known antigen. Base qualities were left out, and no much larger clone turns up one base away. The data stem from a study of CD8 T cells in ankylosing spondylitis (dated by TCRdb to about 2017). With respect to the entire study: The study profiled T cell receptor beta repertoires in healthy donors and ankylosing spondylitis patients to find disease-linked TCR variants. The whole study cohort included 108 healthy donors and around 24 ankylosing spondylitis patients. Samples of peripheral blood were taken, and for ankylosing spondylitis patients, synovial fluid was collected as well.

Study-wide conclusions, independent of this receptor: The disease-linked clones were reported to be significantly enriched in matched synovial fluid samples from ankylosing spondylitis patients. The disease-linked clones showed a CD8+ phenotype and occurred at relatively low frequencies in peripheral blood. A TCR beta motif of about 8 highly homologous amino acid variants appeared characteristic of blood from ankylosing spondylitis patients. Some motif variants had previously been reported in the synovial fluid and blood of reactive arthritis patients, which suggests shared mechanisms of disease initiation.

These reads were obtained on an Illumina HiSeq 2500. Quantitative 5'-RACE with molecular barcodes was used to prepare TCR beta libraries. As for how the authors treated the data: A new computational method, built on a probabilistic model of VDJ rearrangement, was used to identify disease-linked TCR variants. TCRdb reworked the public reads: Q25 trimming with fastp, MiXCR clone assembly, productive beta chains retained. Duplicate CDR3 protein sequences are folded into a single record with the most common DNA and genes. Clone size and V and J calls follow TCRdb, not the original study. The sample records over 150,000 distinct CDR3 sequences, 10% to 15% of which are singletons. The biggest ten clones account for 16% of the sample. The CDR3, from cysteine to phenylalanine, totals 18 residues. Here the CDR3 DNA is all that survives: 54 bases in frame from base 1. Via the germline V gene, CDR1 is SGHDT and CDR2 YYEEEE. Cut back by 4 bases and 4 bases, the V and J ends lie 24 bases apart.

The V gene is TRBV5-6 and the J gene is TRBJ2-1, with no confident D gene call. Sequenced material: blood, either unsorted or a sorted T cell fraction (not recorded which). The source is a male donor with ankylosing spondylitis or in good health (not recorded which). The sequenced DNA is TGTGCCAGCAGCACCTGGACGCTGACCTCCTCATCTTACAATGAGCAGTTCTTC. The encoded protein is CASSTWTLTSSSYNEQFF.